This T cell receptor (beta chain) stems from a study of T cells in Graves' hyperthyroidism and ophthalmopathy. The study, taken as a whole, reports: Blood also held most thyroid clonotypes expanded beyond 0.001.

Disease lasting under 3 months, a NOSPECS grade of at least 4, and a Clinical Activity Score of at least 3 were features of the ophthalmopathy patients. About 10 ml of fresh peripheral blood supplied the PBMCs. Concerning this clonotype itself: Its antigen is unknown.

There were TCR beta CDR3 regions amplified from RNA transcripts. With the HTBI primer set, the TCR CDR3 went through a first round of RT-PCR. TCRdb analysed the multiplex PCR reads with MiXCR anew, one entry per CDR3 protein. Of over 250,000 distinct CDR3 sequences in the sample, approximately 17% were seen once. The clonotype originates from a woman aged 55-70 years with Graves' ophthalmopathy. The specimen was blood.

Here the CDR3 reads CASSQRGRDTGELFF. The CDR3 DNA reads as TGTGCCAGCAGCCAACGGGGGCGGGACACCGGGGAGCTGTTTTTT. The V and J genes are TRBV3-2 and TRBJ2-2; the D segment call TRBD1 is taken from the table without a DNA check. TRBV3-2 is a recognized pseudogene. The CDR3 runs to 15 residues.